Each of the 31 T cell receptor beta chains below was sequenced from the same sample in a study of metastatic and nonmetastatic thyroid tumors. MiXCR was used by TCRdb to re-call the PCR reads. This sample has more than 10,000 clones; around 33% occur once, and the top ten carry roughly an eighth. All patients reached thyroid surgery having received no treatment beforehand. Sequencing was performed on tumor tissue. The origin of the receptors is a male donor with papillary thyroid cancer or a benign thyroid nodule (not recorded which). Some clones in this sample may be carry-over from other donors' samples.

This clone was recorded a few times. The chain links TRBV3-1 to TRBJ2-7; 10 bases are shared with TRBD2. Germline trimming cut 4 bases from V and 1 base from J; bases unmatched to any gene: 7. Germline V CDR1 and CDR2: LGHDT, YNNKEL (reference sequence). The CDR3 extends over 16 amino acids. The CDR3 DNA is TGTGCCAGCAGCCTGAGGACTAGCGGAGCGTCCTACGAGCAGTACTTC. This translates into CASSLRTSGASYEQYF.

This chain joins TRBV9 and TRBJ2-7; no reliable D call. V lost 3 bases, J lost 1 base, and 8 bases lay in between. Per germline, CDR1 SGDLS and CDR2 YYNGEE. The CDR3 length is 13 residues. The CDR3 DNA sequence: TGTGCCAGCAGCGAAGACATGTCCTACGAGCAGTACTTC. Protein sequence: CASSEDMSYEQYF.

This clone was counted only a few times. J is TRBJ1-1 and V is TRBV2; D possibly corresponds to TRBD1 (6 bases). Germline CDR1 SNHLY, CDR2 FYNNEI. Between the trimmed V and J ends, which lost 6 bases and 5 bases, there was a span of 16 bases. The CDR3 is 14 amino acids. The CDR3: CASRVQGFFTEAFF. CDR3 bases: TGTGCCAGCAGAGTTCAGGGGTTTTTTACTGAAGCTTTCTTT.

The J gene is TRBJ1-2, the V gene TRBV29-1; D is undetermined. The germline gives CDR1 SQVTM, CDR2 ANQGSEA. This CDR3 comprises 13 residues. V was clipped by 7 bases and J by 0 bases, with 12 bases between them. CDR3 nucleotide sequence: TGCAGCGACCTCGATCAGGCTAACTATGGCTACACCTTC. The encoded protein is CSDLDQANYGYTF.

The V and J genes are TRBV19 and TRBJ2-7, with no clear D. Trimming pared 3 bases from V and 2 bases from J, leaving 11 bases between. Germline CDR1 and CDR2: LNHDA and SQIVND (reference sequence). The CDR3 extends over 14 amino acids. For the CDR3, the DNA is TGTGCCAGTAGTATTAGTCCGGGTACCTACGAGCAGTACTTC. Translating it yields CASSISPGTYEQYF.

Judged by abundance, this clone is large. J is TRBJ1-6 and V is TRBV20-1; 7 positions match TRBD1. Germline V lookup: CDR1 DFQATT, CDR2 SNEGSKA (reference sequence). The CDR3 is 15 residues long. V was pared by 0 bases and J by 9 bases, with 8 bases of the junction left unmatched. The DNA of the CDR3 is TGCAGTGCTAGAGATCTGCAGGGGGAGATTTCACCCCTCCACTTT. It encodes CSARDLQGEISPLHF.

This chain connects TRBV6-1 to TRBJ1-2, with 9 bases aligning to TRBD1. Germline trimming cut 3 bases from V and 1 base from J; bases unmatched to any gene: 3. CDR3 size: 15 residues. Germline V gene data show CDR1 as MNHNS and CDR2 as SASEGT. CDR3 residues: CASSEGQGNNYGYTF. CDR3 bases: TGTGCCAGCAGTGAGGGACAGGGAAATAACTATGGCTACACCTTC.

The chain combines TRBV6-1 with TRBJ2-3, with D unresolved. With 8 bases removed from V and 2 bases from J, the gap between germline ends came to 14 bases. The CDR3 is 14 residues long. Germline CDR1 MNHNS, CDR2 SASEGT. The CDR3 protein is CASGRRALTDTQYF. Here the CDR3 DNA reads TGTGCCAGCGGTCGCCGGGCCCTCACAGATACGCAGTATTTT.

The chain carries TRBV2 and TRBJ2-3; TRBD2 might be the D (6 bases). Looked up from germline, CDR1 is SNHLY and CDR2 is FYNNEI. Trimming cost V 7 bases and J 3 bases, with 11 bases left between them. CDR3 length: 13 amino acids. The CDR3 DNA reads TGTGCCAGCACTAGCGCGCGGACAGATACGCAGTATTTT. It codes for CASTSARTDTQYF. The whole variable domain, filled in from reference TRBV2 and TRBJ2-3, reads EPEVTQTPSHQVTQMGQEVILRCVPISNHLYFYWYRQILGQKVEFLVSFYNNEISEKSEIFDDQFSVERPDGSNFTLKIRSTKLEDSAMYFCASTSARTDTQYFGPGTRLTVL.

This clone came up many times. The chain employs TRBV2 and TRBJ1-4; TRBD1 might be the D (6 bases). Looked up from germline, CDR1 is SNHLY and CDR2 is FYNNEI. There are 16 residues in the CDR3. The germline V and J ends were trimmed by 5 bases and 12 bases, with 25 bases remaining between them. The CDR3, as DNA: TGTGCCAGCAGTTCTAATCCGACAGGTTGGGGACTACAACTGTTTTTT. Its protein is CASSSNPTGWGLQLFF.

Many counts were recorded for this clone. A much more abundant neighbour one base away suggests this may be a read error. The chain combines TRBV28 with TRBJ1-4; the D gene is possibly TRBD1 (5 bases). The CDR3 runs 16 residues. Germline V gene lookup returns CDR1 MDHEN and CDR2 SYDVKM. This CDR3 is CASSLGETSYNEKLLF. CDR3 bases: TGTGCCAGCAGTTTGGGGGAAACGAGTTATAATGAAAAACTGCTTTTT.

This clone rates as medium-sized. V is TRBV19 and J is TRBJ1-5; the match to TRBD1 covers 9 bases. This CDR3 has 15 residues. The V gene end was trimmed by 3 bases and the J gene end by 4 bases; junction bases not matched to a gene: 4. Germline lookup yields CDR1 LNHDA and CDR2 SQIVND (reference sequence). CDR3 nucleotides: TGTGCCAGTAGTATGGGGACAGGGAGGAATCAGCCCCAGCATTTT. As protein: CASSMGTGRNQPQHF.

The V call is TRBV4-1, the J call TRBJ2-7; possibly TRBD2 for D (6 bases). V was cut by 1 base and J by 0 bases, with 13 bases left in between. This CDR3 is 16 amino acids long. The germline V gene has CDR1 MGHRA and CDR2 YSYEKL. CDR3 sequence (DNA): TGCGCCAGCAGCCAAGTCTTGGAGGGACCCTCCTACGAGCAGTACTTC. Translation: CASSQVLEGPSYEQYF.

This clone has just a few counts. A junction boundary mismatches the germline segment, possibly from a read error. This chain joins TRBV28 and TRBJ2-7, with TRBD2 identical over 12 bases. The CDR3 sequence is 16 residues long. The germline V gene encodes CDR1 MDHEN and CDR2 SYDVKM. The CDR3 spells CASSPTSGRRFYGQYF. As DNA, the CDR3 is TGTGCCAGCAGTCCGACTAGCGGGAGACGTTTTTACGGGCAGTACTTC. Variable domain in full (rest from reference TRBV28 and TRBJ2-7): DVKVTQSSRYLVKRTGEKVFLECVQDMDHENMFWYRQDPGLGLRLIYFSYDVKMKEKGDIPEGYSVSREKKERFSLILESASTNQTSMYLCASSPTSGRRFYGQYFGPGTRLTVT.

Regarding this clone: A much larger clone is a single base away; this may be a read error. The chain uses TRBV12-3 or TRBV12-4 and TRBJ2-7; D remains unclear. The CDR3 is 13 amino acids. V was shortened by 2 bases and J by 5 bases, with 10 bases between the two germline ends. CDR3 DNA: TGTGCCAGCAGTTTATCGCAAGGGCACGAGCAGTACTTC. It yields the protein CASSLSQGHEQYF.

This sequence joins TRBV7-2 and TRBJ2-7, with unresolved D. Germline assignment: CDR1 SGHTA and CDR2 FQGNSA. Trimming pared 1 base from V and 7 bases from J, leaving 8 bases between. The CDR3 is made up of 12 amino acids. CDR3 residues: CASSLEVGEQYF. In nucleotides, the CDR3 is TGTGCCAGCAGCTTAGAGGTGGGGGAGCAGTACTTC.

By proportion, this clone is medium-sized (0.01 to 0.1%). The chain couples TRBV7-3 to TRBJ1-3; D gene ambiguous. Germline V lookup: CDR1 SGHTA, CDR2 FQGTGA. The CDR3 covers 14 residues. V was shortened by 3 bases and J by 6 bases, with 12 bases between the two germline ends. CDR3 protein: CASSLMSSENTIYF. In DNA, the CDR3 is TGTGCCAGCAGCTTGATGAGTTCAGAAAACACCATATATTTT.

This clone is classed as medium-sized (0.01 to 0.1%). The chain is built from TRBV6-1 and TRBJ2-2; no clear D gene. Germline V gene data show CDR1 as MNHNS and CDR2 as SASEGT. V gave up 6 bases and J gave up 4 bases, with 18 bases separating them. The CDR3 covers 16 residues. In DNA form, the CDR3 reads TGTGCCAGCAGCCGACGCGTAGGACCCGGCACCGGGGAGCTGTTTTTT. As protein: CASSRRVGPGTGELFF.

The sample holds a few counts of this clone. The gene calls are TRBV19 and TRBJ1-2, with TRBD1 as a possible D gene (6 bases). Deletions cut 5 bases from V and 4 bases from J, with 20 bases between. The CDR3 totals 16 residues. In germline, CDR1 is LNHDA, CDR2 SQIVND (reference sequence). CDR3 loop: CASSHPEAGAGYGYTF. As DNA, the CDR3 is TGTGCCAGTAGTCACCCGGAGGCAGGGGCGGGCTATGGCTACACCTTC.

The chain couples TRBV11-2 to TRBJ2-7; D gene ambiguous. CDR1 is SGHAT, CDR2 FQNNGV, per germline. The CDR3 loop spans 14 amino acids. V was trimmed by 1 base and J by 4 bases, leaving 11 bases between them. CDR3 loop: CASSLGSRGYEQYF. The DNA of the CDR3 is TGTGCCAGCAGCTTAGGTAGTAGAGGTTACGAGCAGTACTTC.

The chain joins TRBV5-1 to TRBJ1-2; D might be TRBD1 (5 bases). CDR1 SGHRS and CDR2 YFSETQ come from the germline V gene. The CDR3 spans 16 residues. V was shortened by 0 bases and J by 1 base, with 13 bases between the two germline ends. The DNA of the CDR3 is TGCGCCAGCAGCTTGGACAGGTCCCAGCTTAACTATGGCTACACCTTC. It codes for CASSLDRSQLNYGYTF.

This clone was observed a few times. The chain joins TRBV19 to TRBJ1-2; a possible D gene is TRBD1 (6 bases). Trimming took off 8 bases at V and 10 bases at J, with 20 bases between the two ends. The germline CDR1 and CDR2 sequences are LNHDA and SQIVND (reference sequence). CDR3 size: 13 residues. CDR3 nucleotides: TGTGCCAGTGTTGGCACGGGGGGGCTAGACTACACCTTC. This codes for CASVGTGGLDYTF.

By sample share, this clone is medium-sized. The genes are TRBV5-1 and TRBJ2-5, with D perhaps being TRBD1 or TRBD2 (6 bases each). V was pared by 5 bases and J by 5 bases, with 13 bases between. Germline V gene sequence: CDR1 SGHRS, CDR2 YFSETQ. This CDR3 has 13 amino acids. The CDR3, as DNA: TGCGCCAGCAGTAGCGTAGGGGGGGAGACCCAGTACTTC. Amino acid sequence: CASSSVGGETQYF.

This clone was detected a few times. This chain connects TRBV2 to TRBJ1-3; TRBD1 matches 8 bases. The V gene's germline CDR1 is SNHLY and CDR2 FYNNEI. CDR3 size: 14 residues. Trimming cost V 6 bases and J 4 bases; bases outside gene matches: 5. In DNA, the CDR3 is TGTGCCAGCAGGGAGGGGACAGGAGGAAACACCATATATTTT. It yields the protein CASREGTGGNTIYF. Filled out from reference TRBV2 and TRBJ1-3, the complete variable domain reads EPEVTQTPSHQVTQMGQEVILRCVPISNHLYFYWYRQILGQKVEFLVSFYNNEISEKSEIFDDQFSVERPDGSNFTLKIRSTKLEDSAMYFCASREGTGGNTIYFGEGSWLTVV.

This rearrangement joins TRBV14 to TRBJ2-7, with a tentative D call TRBD2 (5 bases). Trimming took 3 bases from V and 1 from J, leaving 10 bases between them. Per the germline V gene, CDR1 is SGHDN and CDR2 is FVKESK. The CDR3 is 14 residues long. DNA of the CDR3: TGTGCCAGCAGCCACATAGGCGGGTCCTACGAGCAGTACTTC. Encoded protein: CASSHIGGSYEQYF. The variable domain in full, with the rest retrieved from reference TRBV14 and TRBJ2-7, is EAGVTQFPSHSVIEKGQTVTLRCDPISGHDNLYWYRRVMGKEIKFLLHFVKESKQDESGMPNNRFLAERTGGTYSTLKVQPAELEDSGVYFCASSHIGGSYEQYFGPGTRLTVT.

The chain recombines TRBV7-3 with TRBJ2-3, with 7 nucleotides matching TRBD1. V was pared by 4 bases and J by 3 bases, with 13 bases of the junction left unmatched. The germline CDR1 and CDR2 sequences are SGHTA and FQGTGA. The CDR3 consists of 17 residues. Here the CDR3 DNA reads TGTGCCAGCAGCTCAGGCTTCAGGGGGTATGGGACAGATACGCAGTATTTT. As protein: CASSSGFRGYGTDTQYF.

In this sample, this clone turned up once. This rearrangement joins TRBV30 to TRBJ2-7; a possible D gene is TRBD2 (6 bases). V was clipped by 0 bases and J by 3 bases, with 9 bases between them. The CDR3 is 13 residues long. The germline V gene has CDR1 GTSNPN and CDR2 SVGIG (reference sequence). The CDR3 bases are TGTGCCTGGAGTGTGGGGGGAAACTACGAGCAGTACTTC. It codes for CAWSVGGNYEQYF.

Relative to its sample, this clone is medium-sized. The chain couples TRBV5-4 to TRBJ2-5; 8 nucleotides agree with TRBD2. This CDR3 has 15 amino acids. Trimming removed 1 base from V and 2 bases from J; junction bases left unmatched: 4. The germline CDR1 and CDR2 sequences are SGHNT and YYREEE (reference sequence). The CDR3 DNA follows: TGTGCCAGCAGCTTGATCCTAGCGGGTCAAGAGACCCAGTACTTC. Its protein product is CASSLILAGQETQYF.

This clone was seen more than once but under ten times. A read error may account for a junction end that differs from germline. The gene calls are TRBV6-2 or TRBV6-3 and TRBJ2-7, with D possibly TRBD1 on 6 matching bases. This CDR3 comprises 14 residues. Per the germline V gene, CDR1 is MNHEY and CDR2 is SVGEGT. The CDR3 protein is CASSDSQGLHEQYF. Here the CDR3 DNA reads TGTGCCAGCAGTGACTCACAGGGTCTGCACGAGCAGTACTTC.

J is TRBJ2-3 and V is TRBV27, with D possibly TRBD1 on 6 matching bases. CDR1 is MNHEY and CDR2 is SMNVEV in the germline V gene (reference sequence). The V gene lost 7 bases and the J gene lost 2 bases, with 13 bases spanning the gap. This CDR3 is 14 amino acids long. The CDR3: CASTQGHHTDTQYF. Here the CDR3 DNA reads TGTGCCAGCACCCAGGGACACCACACAGATACGCAGTATTTT.

The V call is TRBV24-1, the J call TRBJ1-5; TRBD1 aligns across 10 bases. CDR1 and CDR2 (germline): KGHDR, SFDVKD. V lost 4 bases and J lost 5; bases outside the gene matches: 7. The CDR3 is made up of 16 amino acids. Here the CDR3 DNA reads TGTGCCACCAGTGAAGCAGGGACAGGGGTCCATCAGCCCCAGCATTTT. Its protein is CATSEAGTGVHQPQHF.